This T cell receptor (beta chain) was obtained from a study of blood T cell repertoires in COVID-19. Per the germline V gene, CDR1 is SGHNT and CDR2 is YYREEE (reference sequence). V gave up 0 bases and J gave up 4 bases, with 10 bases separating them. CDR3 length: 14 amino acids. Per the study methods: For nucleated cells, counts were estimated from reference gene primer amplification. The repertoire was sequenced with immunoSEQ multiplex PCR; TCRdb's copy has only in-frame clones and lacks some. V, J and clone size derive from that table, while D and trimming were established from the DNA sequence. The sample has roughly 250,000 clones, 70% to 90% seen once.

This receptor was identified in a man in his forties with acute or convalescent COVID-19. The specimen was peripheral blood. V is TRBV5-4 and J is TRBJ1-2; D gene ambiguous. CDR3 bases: TGTGCCAGCAGCTTGGGCTCAGAGCGCTATGGCTACACCTTC. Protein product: CASSLGSERYGYTF.